A single sample is the source of the 29 T cell receptor beta chains below, sequenced in a study of early stage breast cancer tumors. Only in-frame clones appear in the TCRdb table, and some are missing; sequencing was by immunoSEQ multiplex PCR. This table holds over 20,000 clones, over 60% found once. Sequences were obtained from breast tumor tissue. The receptor source for this set is a person aged 55-75 years with breast cancer.

The chain combines TRBV7-2 with TRBJ1-2; no firm D call. Germline V CDR1 and CDR2: SGHTA, FQGNSA. The CDR3 consists of 14 residues. Trimming removed 2 bases at V and 7 bases at J, with 14 bases between. The CDR3 here is CASSLLEGMGGYTF. The CDR3 region has the DNA TGTGCCAGCAGCTTATTAGAGGGAATGGGTGGCTACACCTTC.

The V and J genes are TRBV30 and TRBJ1-3; TRBD1 matches 7 bases. Germline V lookup: CDR1 GTSNPN, CDR2 SVGIG (reference sequence). CDR3 size: 13 residues. V trimming: 3 bases; J trimming: 4 bases; junction bases outside the gene matches: 3. Here the CDR3 reads CAWRTGAGNTIYF. CDR3 in DNA: TGTGCCTGGAGAACAGGGGCGGGAAACACCATATATTTT. The full variable domain, rest sourced from reference TRBV30 and TRBJ1-3, is SQTIHQWPATLVQPVGSPLSLECTVEGTSNPNLYWYRQAAGRGLQLLFYSVGIGQISSEVPQNLSASRPQDRQFILSSKKLLLSDSGFYLCAWRTGAGNTIYFGEGSWLTVV.

The chain employs TRBV11-2 and TRBJ2-7, with no clear D. The germline V gene encodes CDR1 SGHAT and CDR2 FQNNGV. V lost 0 bases, J lost 4 bases, and 13 bases lay in between. The CDR3 spans 15 residues. The CDR3 loop reads CASSLDPSSIYEQYF. The CDR3 DNA is TGTGCCAGCAGCTTAGACCCTTCTTCTATTTACGAGCAGTACTTC.

The chain joins TRBV28 to TRBJ2-3, with 7 bases fitting TRBD2. The V gene's germline CDR1 is MDHEN and CDR2 SYDVKM. The CDR3 is 16 residues long. J was trimmed by 1 base and V by 5 bases; bases with no gene match: 9. CDR3 coding DNA: TGTGCCAGCAGTCTAACAGTGGGAGGGGGCACAGATACGCAGTATTTT. This translates into CASSLTVGGGTDTQYF.

Only one count was recorded for this clone. The rearrangement uses TRBV5-4 and TRBJ2-7; the D gene is possibly TRBD2 (6 bases). The V gene lost 0 bases and the J gene lost 6 bases, with 19 bases spanning the gap. Germline V CDR1 and CDR2: SGHNT, YYREEE (reference sequence). This CDR3 has 16 residues. CDR3 protein: CASSLDRTGRVAEQYF. CDR3 bases: TGTGCCAGCAGCTTGGACCGGACCGGGAGAGTCGCCGAGCAGTACTTC. The complete variable domain, with remaining parts taken from reference TRBV5-4 and TRBJ2-7, reads ETGVTQSPTHLIKTRGQQVTLRCSSQSGHNTVSWYQQALGQGPQFIFQYYREEENGRGNFPPRFSGLQFPNYSSELNVNALELDDSALYLCASSLDRTGRVAEQYFGPGTRLTVT.

The chain recombines TRBV5-4 with TRBJ1-1; no firm D call. This CDR3 spans 16 amino acids. Germline V gene lookup returns CDR1 SGHNT and CDR2 YYREEE (reference sequence). V was clipped by 2 bases and J by 1 base, with 15 bases between them. DNA for the CDR3: TGTGCCAGCAGCTTTGGAGGAAGGGTAGGGAACACTGAAGCTTTCTTT. Translated: CASSFGGRVGNTEAFF.

The chain recombines TRBV4-1 with TRBJ2-3; 7 bases line up with TRBD1. The germline V gene has CDR1 MGHRA and CDR2 YSYEKL. This CDR3 is built from 16 residues. The trim removed 4 bases at V and 0 bases at J, leaving 7 bases unmatched. The CDR3 DNA sequence: TGCGCCAGCAGCCGATTTACAGGGGCGAGCACAGATACGCAGTATTTT. This codes for CASSRFTGASTDTQYF.

The rearrangement joins TRBV6-6 to TRBJ2-7; 7 bases match TRBD2. The CDR3 length is 15 residues. Germline V gene lookup returns CDR1 MNHNY and CDR2 SVGAGI (reference sequence). Trimming removed 8 bases from V and 2 bases from J; junction bases left unmatched: 12. The CDR3 reads CASLMGGSGTYEQYF. CDR3 in DNA: TGTGCCAGCCTAATGGGCGGGAGTGGGACCTACGAGCAGTACTTC.

V gene TRBV5-5 combines with J gene TRBJ2-1; 8 bases fit TRBD2. Germline CDR1 and CDR2: SGHKS and YYEKEE (reference sequence). V gave up 0 bases and J gave up 4 bases; unmatched junction bases: 3. The CDR3 sequence is 15 residues long. The CDR3 nucleotides read TGTGCCAGCAGCTTGGATCCTAGCGGGTACAATGAGCAGTTCTTC. Translating gives CASSLDPSGYNEQFF.

This clone occurred once. This sequence joins TRBV5-4 and TRBJ2-1; 8 nucleotides line up with TRBD2. The germline CDR1 and CDR2 sequences are SGHNT and YYREEE (reference sequence). V shed 4 bases and J 6 bases; nucleotides not matched to a gene: 18. The CDR3 loop spans 18 amino acids. CDR3 sequence: CASSPRSYGRASTNEQFF. CDR3 sequence (DNA): TGTGCCAGCAGCCCACGTTCGTACGGGAGGGCCTCGACCAATGAGCAGTTCTTC.

This chain uses TRBV6-6 with TRBJ2-7, with D perhaps TRBD1 (6 bases). Trimming left V 5 bases short and J 4 bases short, with 18 bases between. Germline-derived CDR1 and CDR2 are MNHNY and SVGAGI (reference sequence). There are 15 residues in the CDR3. CDR3 residues: CASSRLRDTHYEQYF. For the CDR3, the DNA is TGTGCCAGCAGTCGACTCCGGGACACCCATTACGAGCAGTACTTC.

The V call is TRBV5-3, the J call TRBJ1-2, with 10 bases lining up with TRBD1. TRBV5-3 qualifies as an ORF whose function is uncertain. CDR3 size: 14 residues. Trimming at V came to 8 bases and at J to 8 bases, leaving 12 bases not matched to a gene. CDR3 in amino acids: CASRSERTGGGYTF. The DNA of the CDR3 is TGTGCCAGCAGGTCTGAACGGACAGGGGGAGGCTACACCTTC.

The gene calls are TRBV7-2 and TRBJ2-3; no reliable D call. The CDR3 has 13 amino acids. V dropped 3 bases and J dropped 2 bases, with 6 bases sitting between them. CDR1 is SGHTA, CDR2 FQGNSA, per germline. CDR3 region: CASSFRLTDTQYF. The CDR3 nucleotides read TGTGCCAGCAGCTTCAGACTCACAGATACGCAGTATTTT.

The gene calls are TRBV5-6 and TRBJ2-7; 13 nucleotides line up with TRBD2. Trimming removed 3 bases from V and 7 bases from J; junction bases left unmatched: 13. The V gene's germline CDR1 is SGHDT and CDR2 YYEEEE. The CDR3 covers 17 residues. CDR3 nucleotides: TGTGCCAGCAGCTACCAACCGGGACTAGCGGGGCCCCAGGAGCAGTACTTC. Protein product: CASSYQPGLAGPQEQYF.

The rearrangement joins TRBV28 to TRBJ2-5, with TRBD2 identical over 7 bases. V lost 5 bases and J lost 1; bases outside the gene matches: 4. Germline V gene sequence: CDR1 MDHEN, CDR2 SYDVKM. The CDR3 contains 14 residues. The CDR3 DNA sequence: TGTGCCAGCAGTCAAACTAGCGCCCAAGAGACCCAGTACTTC. Translated: CASSQTSAQETQYF.

The gene calls are TRBV7-2 and TRBJ1-1; the match to TRBD1 covers 8 bases. Trimming took 5 bases from V and 4 from J; bases not matched to a gene: 6. The V gene's germline CDR1 is SGHTA and CDR2 FQGNSA. The CDR3 sequence is 14 residues long. The CDR3 region is CASSARTGRTEAFF. Written as DNA, the CDR3 is TGTGCCAGCAGCGCGAGGACAGGGCGCACTGAAGCTTTCTTT.

This clone has more than one count but fewer than ten. The rearrangement joins TRBV7-9 to TRBJ1-2, with TRBD1 identical over 7 bases. This CDR3 is 15 amino acids long. Trimming at V came to 5 bases and at J to 8 bases, leaving 14 bases not matched to a gene. In germline, CDR1 is SEHNR, CDR2 FQNEAQ (reference sequence). CDR3 amino acids: CASSRENTGANGYTF. The CDR3 nucleotides read TGTGCCAGCAGCCGGGAAAATACAGGGGCGAACGGCTACACCTTC.

The chain carries TRBV4-1 and TRBJ2-5, with 8 nucleotides matching TRBD2. Unmatched junction bases numbered 11, after V lost 3 bases and J lost 5 bases. Germline loops: CDR1 MGHRA, CDR2 YSYEKL. This CDR3 contains 16 residues. CDR3 sequence: CASSQDRGGGEETQYF. The CDR3 DNA reads TGCGCCAGCAGCCAGGATCGGGGGGGTGGGGAGGAGACCCAGTACTTC.

A word on this clone: The junction shows a germline mismatch at one end, possibly a read error. The chain uses TRBV7-7 and TRBJ2-3; TRBD2 is a possible D gene (6 bases). The CDR3 totals 15 residues. Germline CDR1 reads SSHAT; CDR2 reads FNYEAQ (reference sequence). CDR3 protein: CASSSTPGGSDTQYF. CDR3 bases: TGTGCTAGCAGCTCTACGCCAGGAGGGTCGGATACGCAGTATTTT.

This clone appeared a single time. The chain couples TRBV6-4 to TRBJ2-1, with D hard to call. V was clipped by 6 bases and J by 4 bases, with 16 bases between them. The CDR3 is made up of 15 amino acids. In germline, CDR1 is MRHNA, CDR2 SNTAGT. CDR3 in amino acids: CASSLEATGYNEQFF. In DNA, the CDR3 is TGTGCCAGCAGCCTAGAAGCGACGGGTTACAATGAGCAGTTCTTC.

In its sample, this clone was seen once. The V call is TRBV11-3, the J call TRBJ1-4; tentative D call: TRBD1 (5 bases). The ends were cut back, 2 bases at V and 6 bases at J, with 16 bases in the middle. This CDR3 is 16 amino acids long. The germline CDR1 and CDR2 sequences are SGHNT and YENEEA. CDR3 coding DNA: TGTGCCAGCAGCTTATGGGGCCCTGGGTTCGATGAAAAACTGTTTTTT. This sequence encodes CASSLWGPGFDEKLFF.

V gene TRBV7-6 combines with J gene TRBJ2-7; perhaps TRBD1 as D (5 bases). The CDR3 length is 14 residues. CDR1 is SGHVS, CDR2 FNYEAQ, per germline. Trimming removed 1 base at V and 3 bases at J, with 10 bases between. CDR3 sequence: CASSLEDTVYEQYF. CDR3 coding DNA: TGTGCCAGCAGCTTAGAGGACACAGTCTACGAGCAGTACTTC.

As concerns this clone: At one boundary the junction diverges from the germline segment, which might be a read error. The chain joins TRBV2 to TRBJ2-1; the D gene is possibly TRBD2 (5 bases). This CDR3 contains 9 residues. CDR1 SNHLY and CDR2 FYNNEI come from the germline V gene. The CDR3 sequence: CASSVTSVF. The CDR3 DNA sequence: TGTGCCAGCAGCGTCACTAGTGTCTTC.

This clone came up once. This rearrangement joins TRBV9 to TRBJ2-6; possibly TRBD1 for D (5 bases). The V and J ends lost 0 bases and 2 bases respectively, with 15 bases between them. The CDR3 is made up of 18 amino acids. Germline-derived CDR1 and CDR2 are SGDLS and YYNGEE. The CDR3 protein is CASSVDLSIGAGANVLTF. The CDR3 DNA sequence: TGTGCCAGCAGCGTAGATCTTAGTATAGGGGCTGGGGCCAACGTCCTGACTTTC. The full variable domain, in which reference TRBV9 and TRBJ2-6 provide the parts outside the CDR3, is DSGVTQTPKHLITATGQRVTLRCSPRSGDLSVYWYQQSLDQGLQFLIQYYNGEERAKGNILERFSAQQFPDLHSELNLSSLELGDSALYFCASSVDLSIGAGANVLTFGAGSRLTVL.

The chain uses TRBV19 and TRBJ2-1; the match to TRBD2 covers 15 bases. From germline, CDR1 is LNHDA and CDR2 SQIVND (reference sequence). CDR3 length equals 18 residues. V lost 0 bases, J lost 7 bases, and 7 bases stayed unmatched. The chain's CDR3 is CASSIEGVGLAGGNEQFF. CDR3 coding DNA: TGTGCCAGTAGTATAGAGGGAGTGGGACTAGCGGGAGGTAATGAGCAGTTCTTC.

The chain has TRBV7-9 and TRBJ2-3; 11 bases line up with TRBD2. Looked up from germline, CDR1 is SEHNR and CDR2 is FQNEAQ (reference sequence). This CDR3 comprises 16 residues. Unmatched junction bases numbered 3, after V lost 4 bases and J lost 0 bases. CDR3: CASSSRTSGSTDTQYF. CDR3 nucleotide sequence: TGTGCCAGCAGCTCGAGGACTAGCGGGAGCACAGATACGCAGTATTTT.

V and J are TRBV18 and TRBJ1-1; TRBD1 aligns across 7 bases. Germline CDR1 is KGHSH and CDR2 is LQKENI. CDR3 length: 17 amino acids. V dropped 3 bases and J dropped 3; count of bases not matched to a gene: 13. The CDR3 DNA sequence: TGTGCCAGCTCACCGCTACAGGGGTTGAGGGTCCACACTGAAGCTTTCTTT. This gives the protein CASSPLQGLRVHTEAFF.

The rearrangement uses TRBV19 and TRBJ2-7, with a tentative D call TRBD1 (6 bases). The CDR3 sequence is 19 residues long. Per germline, CDR1 LNHDA and CDR2 SQIVND (reference sequence). V was pared by 4 bases and J by 0 bases, with 25 bases between. In nucleotides, the CDR3 is TGTGCCAGTAGTAACCGCCTTTTGGGGGCAGCGGTAACCTCCTACGAGCAGTACTTC. Protein sequence: CASSNRLLGAAVTSYEQYF. Filled out from reference TRBV19 and TRBJ2-7, the complete variable domain reads DGGITQSPKYLFRKEGQNVTLSCEQNLNHDAMYWYRQDPGQGLRLIYYSQIVNDFQKGDIAEGYSVSREKKESFPLTVTSAQKNPTAFYLCASSNRLLGAAVTSYEQYFGPGTRLTVT.

CDR3 nucleotide sequence: TGTGCCAGCAGCCCCGGACAGGGCAATCAGCCCCAGCATTTT. Translation gives CASSPGQGNQPQHF. The chain recombines TRBV7-9 with TRBJ1-5; 7 bases are a match to TRBD1. Germline lookup yields CDR1 SEHNR and CDR2 FQNEAQ (reference sequence). This CDR3 has 14 amino acids. With 5 bases clipped from V and 2 bases from J, the junction kept 3 bases outside the gene matches.